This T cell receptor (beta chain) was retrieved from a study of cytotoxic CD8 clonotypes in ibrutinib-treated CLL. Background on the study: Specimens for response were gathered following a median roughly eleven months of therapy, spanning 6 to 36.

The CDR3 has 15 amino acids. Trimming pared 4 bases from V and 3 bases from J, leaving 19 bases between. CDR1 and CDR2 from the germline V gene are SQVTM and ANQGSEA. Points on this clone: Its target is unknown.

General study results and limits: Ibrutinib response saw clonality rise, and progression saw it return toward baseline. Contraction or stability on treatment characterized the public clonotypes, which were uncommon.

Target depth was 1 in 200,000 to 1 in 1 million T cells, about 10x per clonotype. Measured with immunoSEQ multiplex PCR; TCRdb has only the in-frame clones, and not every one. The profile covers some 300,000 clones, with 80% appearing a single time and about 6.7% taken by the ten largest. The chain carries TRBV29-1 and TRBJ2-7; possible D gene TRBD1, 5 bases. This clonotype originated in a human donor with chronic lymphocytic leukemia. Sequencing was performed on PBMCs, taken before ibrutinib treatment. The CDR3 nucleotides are TGCAGCGTTGGCCTCCCTTCAGGGTCTTACTACGAGCAGTACTTC. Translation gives CSVGLPSGSYYEQYF.